Listed below are T cell receptor beta chains from one sample, sequenced in a study of T-cell reconstitution after alpha-beta-depleted transplantation in children. MiXCR, run by TCRdb on the PCR reads, gives a single entry per CDR3 protein. This sample has 490,000 or so distinct CDR3 sequences, with roughly a tenth found just once. Sequencing was performed on PBMCs, taken before TCRalphabeta/CD19-depleted stem cell transplant. All receptors come from a child aged 2 to 15 with inherited bone marrow failure, due to receive a stem cell transplant. Each CDR3 is given with its conserved first and last residue. D genes are given only for firm matches. Clone size, where shown, is once, few, many, or a class for clones that have expanded.

size: .
J: TRBJ2-1
V: TRBV29-1
D: TRBD2
CDR3: CSGRGGGNNEQFF
DNA: TGCAGCGGCCGGGGGGGGGGCAACAATGAGCAGTTCTTC

size: many
J: TRBJ2-2
V: TRBV5-1
D: .
CDR3: CASSLGWDIPGELFF
DNA: TGCGCCAGCAGCCTAGGATGGGACATCCCCGGGGAGCTGTTTTTT

size: many
J: TRBJ2-1
V: TRBV5-1
D: TRBD2
CDR3: CASSLGGGSSYNEQFF
DNA: TGCGCCAGCAGCTTGGGCGGCGGGAGCTCCTACAATGAGCAGTTCTTC

size: .
J: TRBJ2-2
V: TRBV6-1
D: .
CDR3: CVLGTDNTGELFF
DNA: TGTGTTCTAGGGACGGACAACACCGGGGAGCTGTTTTTT

size: many
J: TRBJ2-7
V: TRBV6-5
D: .
CDR3: CASSYESGSYEQYF
DNA: TGTGCCAGCAGTTACGAGAGTGGGTCCTACGAGCAGTACTTC

size: .
J: TRBJ2-5
V: TRBV5-1
D: .
CDR3: CASSRGDRAGETQYF
DNA: TGCGCCAGCAGCCGGGGTGACAGGGCGGGGGAGACCCAGTACTTC

size: .
J: TRBJ2-1
V: TRBV7-9
D: TRBD2
CDR3: CASSAALASGRNEQFF
DNA: TGTGCCAGCAGCGCTGCTCTGGCTAGCGGGCGCAATGAGCAGTTCTTC

size: .
J: TRBJ2-5
V: TRBV29-1
D: TRBD1
CDR3: CSVVLQGVGETQYF
DNA: TGCAGCGTAGTCCTACAGGGGGTCGGAGAGACCCAGTACTTC

size: many
J: TRBJ2-7
V: TRBV28
D: .
CDR3: CASWEAGSYEQYF
DNA: TGTGCCAGCTGGGAGGCAGGCTCCTACGAGCAGTACTTC

size: many
J: TRBJ2-3
V: TRBV4-3
D: .
CDR3: CASSQRSNGDTQYF
DNA: TGCGCCAGCAGCCAACGCTCGAACGGAGATACGCAGTATTTT

size: many
J: TRBJ2-5
V: TRBV20-1
D: .
CDR3: CSARARTQYF
DNA: TGCAGTGCCAGAGCCCGGACCCAGTACTTC

size: many
J: TRBJ2-1
V: TRBV20-1
D: .
CDR3: CSATPQGPYNEQFF
DNA: TGCAGTGCCACGCCCCAGGGCCCTTACAATGAGCAGTTCTTC

size: many
J: TRBJ2-3
V: TRBV20-1
D: .
CDR3: CSARGSTYTDTQYF
DNA: TGCAGTGCTCGTGGGTCTACCTACACAGATACGCAGTATTTT

size: many
J: TRBJ2-1
V: TRBV27
D: .
CDR3: CASSRQDIPVNEQFF
DNA: TGTGCCAGCAGTCGCCAAGACATCCCGGTCAATGAGCAGTTCTTC

size: many
J: TRBJ2-2
V: TRBV12-3/TRBV12-4
D: .
CDR3: CASSPGVGAGELFF
DNA: TGTGCCAGCAGTCCCGGGGTTGGGGCCGGGGAGCTGTTTTTT

size: few
J: TRBJ2-1
V: TRBV20-1
D: TRBD2
CDR3: CSAEDGTSGYNEQFF
DNA: TGCAGTGCGGAGGACGGGACTAGCGGCTACAATGAGCAGTTCTTC

size: many
J: TRBJ2-7
V: TRBV21-1
D: .
CDR3: CASSKPGKNAYEQYF
DNA: TGTGCCAGCAGCAAACCAGGGAAGAACGCGTACGAGCAGTACTTC

size: many
J: TRBJ2-7
V: TRBV10-3
D: TRBD2
CDR3: CAISESVGTSDSYEQYF
DNA: TGTGCCATCAGTGAGTCAGTCGGGACTAGCGACTCCTACGAGCAGTACTTC

size: few
J: TRBJ1-1
V: TRBV7-9
D: .
CDR3: CASILVGGLTEAFF
DNA: TGTGCCAGCATCCTGGTTGGGGGACTCACTGAAGCTTTCTTT

size: many
J: TRBJ2-7
V: TRBV5-1
D: TRBD1
CDR3: CASSRQGFEDEQYF
DNA: TGCGCCAGCAGCCGACAGGGGTTTGAGGACGAGCAGTACTTC

size: many
J: TRBJ2-2
V: TRBV4-1
D: TRBD2
CDR3: CASSPGLAGYTGELFF
DNA: TGCGCCAGCAGCCCGGGACTAGCGGGGTACACCGGGGAGCTGTTTTTT

size: many
J: TRBJ2-7
V: TRBV27
D: .
CDR3: CASSLNPRRIYEQYF
DNA: TGTGCCAGCAGTTTAAATCCCAGGAGAATCTACGAGCAGTACTTC

size: many
J: TRBJ2-3
V: TRBV4-3
D: .
CDR3: CASSQGSMSTDTQYF
DNA: TGCGCCAGCAGCCAAGGGAGCATGAGCACAGATACGCAGTATTTT

size: many
J: TRBJ1-3
V: TRBV20-1
D: .
CDR3: CSARPRTAVLGNTIYF
DNA: TGCAGTGCTAGACCCCGGACAGCAGTACTTGGAAACACCATATATTTT

size: .
J: TRBJ2-7
V: TRBV28
D: TRBD1
CDR3: CASSLSGTVYEQYF
DNA: TGTGCCAGCAGTTTATCCGGGACAGTCTACGAGCAGTACTTC

size: many
J: TRBJ2-7
V: TRBV19
D: TRBD2
CDR3: CASSIAGGREQYF
DNA: TGTGCCAGTAGTATCGCCGGGGGGAGAGAGCAGTACTTC

size: .
J: TRBJ2-5
V: TRBV7-2
D: TRBD2
CDR3: CASSLFPGSGGWETQYF
DNA: TGTGCCAGCAGCTTATTCCCTGGGTCGGGAGGATGGGAGACCCAGTACTTC

size: many
J: TRBJ1-2
V: TRBV20-1
D: .
CDR3: CSGRGNYGYTF
DNA: TGCAGTGGTCGGGGGAACTATGGCTACACCTTC

size: many
J: TRBJ2-7
V: TRBV4-3
D: .
CDR3: CASSQVFGGEGEQYF
DNA: TGCGCCAGCAGCCAAGTGTTTGGGGGTGAGGGCGAGCAGTACTTC

size: many
J: TRBJ2-7
V: TRBV27
D: .
CDR3: CASSLAQGGHEQYF
DNA: TGTGCCAGCAGTTTGGCGCAAGGAGGCCACGAGCAGTACTTC

size: .
J: TRBJ1-1
V: TRBV25-1
D: .
CDR3: CASSALGTPINTEAFF
DNA: TGTGCCAGCAGTGCCCTGGGGACACCGATTAACACTGAAGCTTTCTTT

size: many
J: TRBJ2-3
V: TRBV5-1
D: TRBD2
CDR3: CASNLAGGPVTDTQYF
DNA: TGCGCCAGCAACTTAGCGGGAGGGCCTGTCACAGATACGCAGTATTTT

size: many
J: TRBJ2-4
V: TRBV4-3
D: TRBD1
CDR3: CASSQDPGQGFNIQYF
DNA: TGCGCCAGCAGCCAAGACCCGGGACAGGGATTCAACATTCAGTACTTC

size: few
J: TRBJ1-2
V: TRBV19
D: .
CDR3: CASSISGWQGGYTF
DNA: TGTGCCAGTAGTATAAGCGGCTGGCAGGGTGGCTACACCTTC

size: many
J: TRBJ1-2
V: TRBV29-1
D: TRBD1
CDR3: CSGGDRALYGYTF
DNA: TGCAGCGGGGGAGACAGGGCCCTCTATGGCTACACCTTC

size: .
J: TRBJ2-7
V: TRBV12-3/TRBV12-4
D: .
CDR3: CASSPQPGTTYEQYF
DNA: TGTGCCAGCAGCCCCCAGCCAGGGACAACCTACGAGCAGTACTTC

size: many
J: TRBJ2-2
V: TRBV10-3
D: .
CDR3: CATKPGLVNTGELFF
DNA: TGTGCCACAAAACCTGGCCTAGTTAACACCGGGGAGCTGTTTTTT

size: many
J: TRBJ2-4
V: TRBV29-1
D: .
CDR3: CSVELAKNIQYF
DNA: TGCAGCGTTGAATTAGCCAAAAACATTCAGTACTTC

size: many
J: TRBJ2-1
V: TRBV3-1
D: .
CDR3: CASSQTTPYNEQFF
DNA: TGTGCCAGCAGCCAGACAACCCCCTACAATGAGCAGTTCTTC

size: many
J: TRBJ2-3
V: TRBV7-9
D: .
CDR3: CASSPGRWRDTQYF
DNA: TGTGCCAGCAGTCCGGGACGGTGGAGGGATACGCAGTATTTT

size: many
J: TRBJ1-1
V: TRBV25-1
D: .
CDR3: CASSNHAGVNTEAFF
DNA: TGTGCCAGCAGCAACCATGCAGGCGTGAACACTGAAGCTTTCTTT

size: many
J: TRBJ2-1
V: TRBV10-2
D: .
CDR3: CASRPGPRGHEQFF
DNA: TGCGCCAGCAGACCGGGACCCCGAGGGCATGAGCAGTTCTTC

size: many
J: TRBJ1-4
V: TRBV29-1
D: TRBD1
CDR3: CSAPRDRSIFEKLFF
DNA: TGCAGCGCCCCACGGGACAGGTCTATTTTCGAAAAACTGTTTTTT

size: .
J: TRBJ2-7
V: TRBV4-2
D: .
CDR3: CASSSGSPGSYEQYF
DNA: TGTGCCAGCTCGTCCGGGAGCCCGGGATCCTACGAGCAGTACTTC

size: .
J: TRBJ2-3
V: TRBV5-5
D: TRBD2
CDR3: CASSSLGLAGVTDTQYF
DNA: TGTGCCAGCAGCTCCCTAGGACTAGCGGGAGTTACAGATACGCAGTATTTT

size: many
J: TRBJ2-3
V: TRBV28
D: .
CDR3: CASSLFRLDTQYF
DNA: TGTGCCAGCAGTTTATTTAGACTGGATACGCAGTATTTT